This paragraph covers one TCR beta chain sequence. Its antigen is unidentified. These data originate in a study of blood T cells in healthy people across ages. Findings of the study overall: A roughly linear fall in TCR beta diversity per million T cells was seen with increasing age.

Then a second PCR, running roughly 6 to 11 cycles, was carried out with a sample-barcoded 5' primer and a J-beta primer mix. TCRdb redid the calling of the 5' RACE reads with MiXCR, one entry per CDR3 protein. This sample has about 2 million distinct CDR3 sequences, with around 48% found just once. Looked up from germline, CDR1 is LGHNA and CDR2 is YSLEER. This CDR3 spans 16 amino acids. Trimming removed 0 bases at V and 7 bases at J, with 16 bases between. J is TRBJ2-1 and V is TRBV4-3, with D perhaps being TRBD1 or TRBD2 (7 bases each). The sequenced material came from blood. The TCR sequence derives from a woman aged 40-49 years in good health. CDR3 region: CASSQDPRGGLNEQFF. The DNA for the CDR3 is TGCGCCAGCAGCCAAGATCCCAGGGGGGGCCTTAATGAGCAGTTCTTC.